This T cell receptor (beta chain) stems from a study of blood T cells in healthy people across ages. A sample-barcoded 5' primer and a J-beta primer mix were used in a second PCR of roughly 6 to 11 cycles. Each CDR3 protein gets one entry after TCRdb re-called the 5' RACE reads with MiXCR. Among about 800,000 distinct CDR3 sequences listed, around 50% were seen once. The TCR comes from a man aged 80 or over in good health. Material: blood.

The CDR3 sequence is CSAGTSGRVQETQYF. The CDR3 DNA sequence: TGCAGTGCGGGGACTAGCGGGAGGGTCCAAGAGACCCAGTACTTC. The V and J genes are TRBV20-1 and TRBJ2-5, with 16 bases that match TRBD2. V lost 6 bases and J lost 1; bases outside the gene matches: 2. Germline lookup yields CDR1 DFQATT and CDR2 SNEGSKA (reference sequence). The CDR3 length is 15 residues.